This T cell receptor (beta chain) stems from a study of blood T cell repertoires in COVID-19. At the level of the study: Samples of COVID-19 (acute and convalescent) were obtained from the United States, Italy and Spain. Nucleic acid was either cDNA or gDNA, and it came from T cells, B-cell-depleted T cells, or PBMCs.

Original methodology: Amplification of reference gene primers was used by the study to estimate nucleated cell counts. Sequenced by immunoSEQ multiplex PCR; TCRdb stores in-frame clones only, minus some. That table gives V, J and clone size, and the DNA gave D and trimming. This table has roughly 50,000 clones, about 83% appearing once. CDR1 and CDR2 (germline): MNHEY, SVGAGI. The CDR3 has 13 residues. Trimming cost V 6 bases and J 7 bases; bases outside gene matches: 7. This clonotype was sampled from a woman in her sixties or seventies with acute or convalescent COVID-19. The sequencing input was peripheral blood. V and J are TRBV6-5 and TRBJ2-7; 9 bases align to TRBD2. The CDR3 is CASRETSGREQYF. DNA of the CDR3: TGTGCCAGCAGGGAGACTAGCGGAAGGGAGCAGTACTTC.